The source of this T cell receptor beta chain is a study of T cells after posttransplantation cyclophosphamide. Broader study findings: Later post-transplant blood repertoires were often dominated by donor CD8+ memory clones. Blood and skin or GI T cell repertoires showed limited TRB overlap. After PTCy, TRB diversity resembled that of CNI/methotrexate controls.

Comments on this clone: Its antigen is undetermined.

The method was immunoSEQ multiplex PCR; TCRdb's version includes in-frame clones alone and lacks a portion of them. The sample consists of 30,000 to 45,000 clones, around 80% of them appearing once. Busulfan-fludarabine conditioning, marrow transplant, and cyclophosphamide on days +3 and +4 were administered. V lost 3 bases to trimming and J lost 5 bases, with 14 bases between them. Germline assignment: CDR1 LNHDA and CDR2 SQIVND (reference sequence). This CDR3 contains 14 residues. This chain uses TRBV19 with TRBJ2-7; no firm D call. This clonotype was obtained from a female patient between 40 and 50 years old who received an allogeneic stem cell transplant from a related donor, was CMV-positive, and had no GVHD. Some of these T cells may belong to the graft donor. Sequencing used CD4+ T cells sorted from blood, obtained just over 1,900 days after a stem cell transplant with posttransplant cyclophosphamide. The DNA for the CDR3 is TGTGCCAGTAGTATCCAATGGCCGGCGGACGAGCAGTACTTC. Amino acids: CASSIQWPADEQYF.